These 28 T cell receptor beta chains came from one sample sequenced in a study of cytomegalovirus exposure and HLA in healthy donors. Amplification used 60 Vbeta primers and 13 Jbeta primers. This table comes from immunoSEQ multiplex PCR, and its TCRdb copy is limited to in-frame clones, with some not included. The ten top clones account for roughly 9.6%, within a sample of about 52,000 clones. Source material: PBMCs. These receptors came from a woman between 45 and 60 years old in good health and CMV-seropositive.

This chain uses TRBV28 with TRBJ2-5; no firm D call. Trimming removed 2 bases from V and 2 bases from J, with 12 bases in between. CDR3 length: 15 amino acids. CDR1 is MDHEN, CDR2 SYDVKM, per germline. As DNA, the CDR3 is TGTGCCAGCAGTTTAAGGTTGGCTAGGCAAGAGACCCAGTACTTC. It yields the protein CASSLRLARQETQYF.

This rearrangement joins TRBV9 to TRBJ1-3, with D perhaps TRBD1 (5 bases). Trimming took 4 bases from V and 0 from J, leaving 14 bases between them. Looked up from germline, CDR1 is SGDLS and CDR2 is YYNGEE. The CDR3 is 16 amino acids. The CDR3 loop reads CASSPGDFSSGNTIYF. The CDR3 DNA reads TGTGCCAGCAGCCCCGGGGACTTCTCCTCTGGAAACACCATATATTTT.

J is TRBJ1-6 and V is TRBV6-4; tentatively, D is TRBD1 (5 bases). Germline CDR1 is MRHNA and CDR2 is SNTAGT. Between the trimmed V and J ends, which lost 5 bases and 2 bases, there was a span of 7 bases. This CDR3 is built from 14 residues. CDR3 region: CASSPQAYNSPLHF. The DNA of the CDR3 is TGTGCCAGCAGTCCACAGGCCTATAATTCACCCCTCCACTTT.

The chain uses TRBV6-5 and TRBJ1-6, with 9 bases lining up with TRBD1. The trim removed 8 bases at V and 4 bases at J, leaving 3 bases unmatched. Germline CDR1 and CDR2: MNHEY and SVGAGI. The CDR3 has 14 amino acids. The CDR3 coding sequence is TGTGCCAGCGGAGGACAGGGGTATAATTCACCCCTCCACTTT. It is translated as CASGGQGYNSPLHF.

V gene TRBV9 combines with J gene TRBJ1-5; D remains unclear. With 4 bases removed from V and 3 bases from J, the gap between germline ends came to 14 bases. Germline values: CDR1 SGDLS, CDR2 YYNGEE. The CDR3 loop spans 15 amino acids. The chain's CDR3 is CASSPTPDYNQPQHF. The CDR3 DNA reads as TGTGCCAGCAGCCCCACACCCGACTACAATCAGCCCCAGCATTTT.

The rearrangement joins TRBV13 to TRBJ2-7; maybe TRBD2 (7 bases). The CDR3 covers 14 residues. Germline CDR1 reads PRHDT; CDR2 reads FYEKMQ (reference sequence). The V gene lost 1 base and the J gene lost 2 bases, with 9 bases spanning the gap. The CDR3 spells CASSLAGGAYEQYF. In DNA, the CDR3 is TGTGCCAGCAGCTTAGCGGGGGGCGCCTACGAGCAGTACTTC.

The V and J genes are TRBV18 and TRBJ1-4, with 8 positions matching TRBD1. This CDR3 contains 14 residues. Trimming took 3 bases from V and 7 from J; bases not matched to a gene: 4. In germline, CDR1 is KGHSH, CDR2 LQKENI. The CDR3 reads CASSPGTGGEKLFF. CDR3 DNA: TGTGCCAGCTCACCCGGGACAGGCGGTGAAAAACTGTTTTTT.

The chain couples TRBV5-1 to TRBJ1-3; unclear D gene. This CDR3 region has 15 residues. Per germline, CDR1 SGHRS and CDR2 YFSETQ. Between the trimmed V and J ends, which lost 0 bases and 2 bases, there was a span of 9 bases. The DNA for the CDR3 is TGCGCCAGCAGCTTGGACGGAGAAACTGGAAACACCATATATTTT. Encoded protein: CASSLDGETGNTIYF. Together with reference TRBV5-1 and TRBJ1-3, the CDR3 gives the full variable domain: KAGVTQTPRYLIKTRGQQVTLSCSPISGHRSVSWYQQTPGQGLQFLFEYFSETQRNKGNFPGRFSGRQFSNSRSEMNVSTLELGDSALYLCASSLDGETGNTIYFGEGSWLTVV.

V usage is TRBV10-2 and J usage is TRBJ1-1, with 9 bases that match TRBD1. J gave up 4 bases and V 10 bases, and 16 bases lay outside the gene matches. The CDR3 has 16 amino acids. Per the germline V gene, CDR1 is WSHSY and CDR2 is SAAADI. Here the CDR3 DNA reads TGCGCCACCTCACGCGGGACAGGGCAAAGGGGCACTGAAGCTTTCTTT. Amino acid sequence: CATSRGTGQRGTEAFF.

The chain is built from TRBV5-1 and TRBJ2-7, with 11 positions matching TRBD1. CDR1 is SGHRS and CDR2 is YFSETQ in the germline V gene. CDR3 size: 17 residues. With 0 bases clipped from V and 6 bases from J, the junction kept 11 bases outside the gene matches. The CDR3 here is CASSLELVGTGGFEQYF. The DNA of the CDR3 is TGCGCCAGCAGCTTGGAATTAGTTGGGACAGGGGGTTTCGAGCAGTACTTC.

J is TRBJ1-2 and V is TRBV30; 7 bases match TRBD1. The V gene's germline CDR1 is GTSNPN and CDR2 SVGIG (reference sequence). V was clipped by 4 bases and J by 4 bases; unmatched bases: 9. The CDR3 has 14 residues. In nucleotides, the CDR3 is TGTGCCTGGACCCCCCCCGGACAGGTCTATGGCTACACCTTC. This gives the protein CAWTPPGQVYGYTF.

The chain links TRBV28 to TRBJ1-1, with D possibly matching TRBD1 (5 bases). CDR3 length equals 13 residues. CDR1 is MDHEN and CDR2 is SYDVKM in the germline V gene. Trimming stripped 7 bases from V and 0 bases from J, with 9 bases between. CDR3 bases: TGTGCCAGCAACGGGGGGATGAACACTGAAGCTTTCTTT. Protein product: CASNGGMNTEAFF.

The gene calls are TRBV5-1 and TRBJ2-5; 9 bases are a match to TRBD2. Germline V gene data show CDR1 as SGHRS and CDR2 as YFSETQ. J lost 0 bases, V lost 1 base, and 1 base had no gene match. CDR3 size: 15 residues. In DNA form, the CDR3 reads TGCGCCAGCAGCTTGCCTAGCGGGAACCAAGAGACCCAGTACTTC. Translating it yields CASSLPSGNQETQYF.

The chain links TRBV5-6 to TRBJ2-7; a possible D gene is TRBD2 (5 bases). The germline V and J ends were trimmed by 0 bases and 0 bases, with 10 bases remaining between them. The germline V gene has CDR1 SGHDT and CDR2 YYEEEE. This CDR3 has 15 amino acids. CDR3 loop: CASSLGGGSSYEQYF. The CDR3 nucleotides are TGTGCCAGCAGCTTGGGAGGTGGGAGCTCCTACGAGCAGTACTTC.

This chain joins TRBV6-1 and TRBJ1-2; D possibly corresponds to TRBD1 (5 bases). Between the trimmed V and J ends, which lost 6 bases and 5 bases, there was a span of 13 bases. CDR1 MNHNS and CDR2 SASEGT come from the germline V gene. CDR3 length: 13 amino acids. Here the CDR3 reads CASRSQGWYGYTF. The DNA for the CDR3 is TGTGCCAGCAGATCGCAGGGTTGGTATGGCTACACCTTC.

This rearrangement joins TRBV18 to TRBJ2-7, with 9 bases matching TRBD1. The germline V gene has CDR1 KGHSH and CDR2 LQKENI. V was clipped by 6 bases and J by 2 bases; unmatched bases: 5. This CDR3 region has 14 residues. The CDR3 loop is CASSPGQGAYEQYF. In nucleotides, the CDR3 is TGTGCCAGCTCTCCGGGACAGGGAGCCTACGAGCAGTACTTC.

The chain uses TRBV5-1 and TRBJ1-1; D possibly corresponds to TRBD1 (6 bases). CDR3 length: 14 residues. The V gene's germline CDR1 is SGHRS and CDR2 YFSETQ. V was cut by 4 bases and J by 0 bases, with 10 bases left in between. The DNA of the CDR3 is TGCGCCAGCAGCCCGGGACACTTGAACACTGAAGCTTTCTTT. Translated: CASSPGHLNTEAFF.

The rearrangement joins TRBV19 to TRBJ2-3; D possibly corresponds to TRBD2 (6 bases). CDR1 is LNHDA and CDR2 is SQIVND in the germline V gene (reference sequence). This CDR3 contains 14 residues. V was shortened by 5 bases and J by 0 bases, with 9 bases between the two germline ends. CDR3 loop: CASSASGSTDTQYF. CDR3 DNA sequence: TGTGCCAGTAGTGCCAGCGGGAGCACAGATACGCAGTATTTT.

V and J are TRBV5-8 and TRBJ1-5; 9 bases agree with TRBD1. CDR1 and CDR2 (germline): SGHTS, YDEGEE. The CDR3 contains 16 residues. J was trimmed by 0 bases and V by 4 bases; bases with no gene match: 5. The CDR3 DNA follows: TGTGCCAGCAGCCAGACAGGGGGTTATAGCAATCAGCCCCAGCATTTT. Its translation is CASSQTGGYSNQPQHF.

This rearrangement joins TRBV7-6 to TRBJ2-2, with D possibly being TRBD1 (6 bases). The germline V and J ends were trimmed by 5 bases and 5 bases, with 18 bases remaining between them. The V gene's germline CDR1 is SGHVS and CDR2 FNYEAQ. This CDR3 has 16 amino acids. CDR3 sequence reads: CASSLDRSRRTGELFF. DNA of the CDR3: TGTGCCAGCAGCCTCGACAGGAGTCGTCGAACCGGGGAGCTGTTTTTT.

The gene calls are TRBV4-2 and TRBJ1-1, with a tentative D call TRBD1 (5 bases). V lost 4 bases to trimming and J lost 5 bases, with 14 bases between them. Germline V gene data show CDR1 as LGHNA and CDR2 as YNFKEQ. The CDR3 runs to 14 residues. Here the CDR3 reads CASSLQGSQTEAFF. The CDR3 nucleotides read TGTGCCAGCAGCCTCCAGGGCAGTCAGACTGAAGCTTTCTTT.

The chain is built from TRBV6-6 and TRBJ2-1; D might be TRBD2 (5 bases). V was pared by 6 bases and J by 3 bases, with 15 bases between. Germline CDR1 reads MNHNY; CDR2 reads SVGAGI (reference sequence). CDR3 length equals 15 residues. This CDR3 reads CASSIVRDFYNEQFF. The CDR3 bases are TGTGCCAGCAGCATCGTCCGGGATTTCTACAATGAGCAGTTCTTC.

V usage is TRBV15 and J usage is TRBJ1-5; D gene unclear. This CDR3 is built from 15 residues. Germline V CDR1 and CDR2: LNHNV, YYDKDF (reference sequence). The ends were cut back, 0 bases at V and 4 bases at J, with 10 bases in the middle. CDR3 DNA: TGTGCCACCAGCAGAGAGATATCGGGAAATCAGCCCCAGCATTTT. This sequence encodes CATSREISGNQPQHF.

The chain recombines TRBV19 with TRBJ1-2, with no clear D. The ends were cut back, 1 base at V and 1 base at J, with 7 bases in the middle. The CDR3 length is 14 residues. The germline gives CDR1 LNHDA, CDR2 SQIVND (reference sequence). The CDR3 DNA follows: TGTGCCAGTAGTATAGGACCGGGTAACTATGGCTACACCTTC. It specifies CASSIGPGNYGYTF.

The CDR3 here is CAWLGQESYEQYF. DNA of the CDR3: TGTGCCTGGTTGGGACAGGAATCCTACGAGCAGTACTTC. The genes are TRBV30 and TRBJ2-5, with 8 bases that match TRBD1. The J call could be wrong; TRBJ2-7 is a better fit for the DNA end. This CDR3 is built from 13 residues. From germline, CDR1 is GTSNPN and CDR2 SVGIG (reference sequence).

The chain is built from TRBV6-5 and TRBJ2-7, with 11 bases matching TRBD2. The J segment lost 8 bases and the V segment lost 5 bases, leaving 11 bases of the junction unmatched. This CDR3 spans 15 amino acids. Germline values: CDR1 MNHEY, CDR2 SVGAGI. CDR3 in DNA: TGTGCCAGCAGTAATGCTCGGCTAGCGGGAGGAAAGCAGTACTTC. Residues: CASSNARLAGGKQYF.

The V call is TRBV5-8, the J call TRBJ1-2; D is unclear. The CDR3 is 14 amino acids. Trimming took off 1 base at V and 6 bases at J, with 13 bases between the two ends. Germline V CDR1 and CDR2: SGHTS, YDEGEE. The CDR3, as DNA: TGTGCCAGCAGCTTGAGGCGGCAGCCGGATGGCTACACCTTC. Translating gives CASSLRRQPDGYTF.

This chain joins TRBV6-1 and TRBJ1-2; 9 bases match TRBD1. Germline-derived CDR1 and CDR2 are MNHNS and SASEGT. The CDR3 length is 13 residues. V trimming: 6 bases; J trimming: 4 bases; junction bases outside the gene matches: 3. In DNA form, the CDR3 reads TGTGCCAGCAGCGGACAGGGGTTCTATGGCTACACCTTC. Translating gives CASSGQGFYGYTF.